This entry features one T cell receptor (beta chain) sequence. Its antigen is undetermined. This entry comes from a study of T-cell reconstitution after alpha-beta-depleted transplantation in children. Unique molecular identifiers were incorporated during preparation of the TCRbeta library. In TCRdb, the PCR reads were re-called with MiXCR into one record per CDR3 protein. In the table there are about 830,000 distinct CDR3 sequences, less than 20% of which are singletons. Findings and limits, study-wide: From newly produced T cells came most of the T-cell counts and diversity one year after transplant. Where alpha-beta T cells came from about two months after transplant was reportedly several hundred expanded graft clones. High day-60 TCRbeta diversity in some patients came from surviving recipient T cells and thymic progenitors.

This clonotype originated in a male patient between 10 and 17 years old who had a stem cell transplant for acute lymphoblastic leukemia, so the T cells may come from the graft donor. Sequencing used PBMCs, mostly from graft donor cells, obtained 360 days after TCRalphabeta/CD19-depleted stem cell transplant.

The DNA of the CDR3 is TGTGCCAGCAGCCCTCCCCTACTAGCGAATCTTGGGCGGCAGTACTTC. This gives the protein CASSPPLLANLGRQYF. The J gene is TRBJ2-7, the V gene TRBV7-9, with 7 bases fitting TRBD2. The CDR3 loop spans 16 amino acids. Germline-derived CDR1 and CDR2 are SEHNR and FQNEAQ (reference sequence). V was pared by 5 bases and J by 9 bases, with 19 bases of the junction left unmatched. Full variable domain (rest looked up from reference TRBV7-9 and TRBJ2-7): DTGVSQNPRHKITKRGQNVTFRCDPISEHNRLYWYRQTLGQGPEFLTYFQNEAQLEKSRLLSDRFSAERPKGSFSTLEIQRTEQGDSAMYLCASSPPLLANLGRQYFGPGTRLTVT.